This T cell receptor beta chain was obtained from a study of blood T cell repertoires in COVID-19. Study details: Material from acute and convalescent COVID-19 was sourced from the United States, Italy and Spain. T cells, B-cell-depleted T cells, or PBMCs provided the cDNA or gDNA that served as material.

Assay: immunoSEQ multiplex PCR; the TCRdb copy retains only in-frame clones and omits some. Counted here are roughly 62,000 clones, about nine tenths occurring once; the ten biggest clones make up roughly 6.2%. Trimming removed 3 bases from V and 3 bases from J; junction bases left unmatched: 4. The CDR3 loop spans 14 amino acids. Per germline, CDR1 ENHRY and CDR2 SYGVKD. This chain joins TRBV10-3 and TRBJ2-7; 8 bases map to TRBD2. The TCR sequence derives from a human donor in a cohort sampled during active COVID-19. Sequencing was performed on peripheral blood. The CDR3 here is CAISDAGLVYEQYF. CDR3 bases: TGTGCCATCAGTGACGCGGGACTAGTCTACGAGCAGTACTTC.